These 25 T cell receptor beta chains were all obtained from the same sample, sequenced in a study of T cells in localized non-small cell lung cancer. TCRdb's copy holds only in-frame clones and misses some; the assay was immunoSEQ multiplex PCR. The repertoire holds roughly 26,000 clones, with approximately 90% as singletons. The input for sequencing was peripheral blood, taken before any cancer treatment. The receptors come from a female donor older than 55 with stage II squamous cell lung carcinoma.

Details on this clone: Additional DNA sequences in this sample encode the identical CDR3. The J gene is TRBJ2-1, the V gene TRBV5-1; no clear D. The germline CDR1 and CDR2 sequences are SGHRS and YFSETQ. The ends were cut back, 0 bases at V and 6 bases at J, with 4 bases in the middle. This CDR3 has 12 residues. The CDR3 coding sequence is TGCGCCAGCAGCTTGGTACTCAATGAGCAGTTCTTC. Translation gives CASSLVLNEQFF.

This chain uses TRBV7-2 with TRBJ2-3; a weak D match, TRBD2 (7 bases). CDR3 length equals 15 residues. With 3 bases removed from V and 4 bases from J, the gap between germline ends came to 14 bases. Germline loops: CDR1 SGHTA, CDR2 FQGNSA. DNA of the CDR3: TGTGCCAGCAGCTTTAACGGGGGGCAGGCAGATACGCAGTATTTT. Amino acid sequence: CASSFNGGQADTQYF.

CDR3 coding DNA: TGTGCCAGCAGTTACGGATTCTCTGGGGCCAACGTCCTGACTTTC. Translated: CASSYGFSGANVLTF. The chain combines TRBV6-5 with TRBJ2-6, with no clear D. This CDR3 region has 15 residues. V lost 2 bases and J lost 0, with 5 bases in between. CDR1 MNHEY and CDR2 SVGAGI come from the germline V gene.

The chain couples TRBV18 to TRBJ2-7; weak D call: TRBD2 (6 bases). This CDR3 comprises 14 residues. V lost 0 bases to trimming and J lost 3 bases, with 9 bases between them. Germline V CDR1 and CDR2: KGHSH, LQKENI. CDR3 amino acids: CASSPPEGGYEQYF. The CDR3 DNA reads TGTGCCAGCTCACCACCCGAGGGAGGCTACGAGCAGTACTTC.

This clone was observed a single time. The V call is TRBV5-8, the J call TRBJ1-2; unclear D gene. CDR3 length: 14 residues. Germline assignment: CDR1 SGHTS and CDR2 YDEGEE. Trimming took 0 bases from V and 2 from J, leaving 8 bases between them. DNA for the CDR3: TGTGCCAGCAGCTTGGAGGCAGCGAACTATGGCTACACCTTC. Translating it yields CASSLEAANYGYTF. The variable domain in full, with the rest retrieved from reference TRBV5-8 and TRBJ1-2, is EAGVTQSPTHLIKTRGQQATLRCSPISGHTSVYWYQQALGLGLQFLLWYDEGEERNRGNFPPRFSGRQFPNYSSELNVNALELEDSALYLCASSLEAANYGYTFGSGTRLTVV.

This clone was found once. V usage is TRBV28 and J usage is TRBJ1-5, with TRBD1 matching 9 bases. Germline CDR1 reads MDHEN; CDR2 reads SYDVKM. J gave up 3 bases and V 7 bases, and 10 bases lay outside the gene matches. The CDR3 spans 16 residues. Here the CDR3 reads CASIDGTGPLNQPQHF. Here the CDR3 DNA reads TGTGCCAGCATTGACGGGACAGGGCCTCTCAATCAGCCCCAGCATTTT. The whole variable domain, filled in from reference TRBV28 and TRBJ1-5, reads DVKVTQSSRYLVKRTGEKVFLECVQDMDHENMFWYRQDPGLGLRLIYFSYDVKMKEKGDIPEGYSVSREKKERFSLILESASTNQTSMYLCASIDGTGPLNQPQHFGDGTRLSIL.

The CDR3 DNA reads as TGCAGCGTTGAAGAAAGGGTTGAAGCTTTCTTT. Translating gives CSVEERVEAFF. The chain joins TRBV29-1 to TRBJ1-1; D gene unclear. Trimming removed 0 bases at V and 7 bases at J, with 6 bases between. The germline gives CDR1 SQVTM, CDR2 ANQGSEA. This CDR3 has 11 amino acids.

J is TRBJ2-3 and V is TRBV18; unclear D gene. V lost 6 bases to trimming and J lost 0 bases, with 7 bases between them. The CDR3 loop spans 13 amino acids. Per germline, CDR1 KGHSH and CDR2 LQKENI. The CDR3 DNA reads TGTGCCAGCTCCCCCCCCAGCACAGATACGCAGTATTTT. Translating it yields CASSPPSTDTQYF.

The chain is built from TRBV9 and TRBJ1-5, with 8 positions matching TRBD1. CDR3 size: 14 residues. V lost 4 bases, J lost 4 bases, and 4 bases stayed unmatched. The germline CDR1 and CDR2 sequences are SGDLS and YYNGEE. Here the CDR3 reads CASSPTGVNQPQHF. CDR3 nucleotides: TGTGCCAGCAGCCCGACAGGGGTGAATCAGCCCCAGCATTTT.

The chain uses TRBV7-9 and TRBJ1-1; possibly TRBD1 for D (6 bases). CDR1 and CDR2 (germline): SEHNR, FQNEAQ (reference sequence). Trimming took off 5 bases at V and 3 bases at J, with 13 bases between the two ends. The CDR3 contains 14 residues. The CDR3, as DNA: TGTGCCAGCAGCCTCTTGGGGGCTGACACTGAAGCTTTCTTT. This translates into CASSLLGADTEAFF.

This chain uses TRBV7-3 with TRBJ2-1; TRBD2 agrees at 7 bases. The CDR3 covers 16 residues. Trimming took 4 bases from V and 0 from J; bases not matched to a gene: 6. Germline V gives CDR1 SGHTA, CDR2 FQGTGA. CDR3 in amino acids: CASSSAGGSSYNEQFF. DNA of the CDR3: TGTGCCAGCAGCTCTGCCGGGGGGAGCTCCTACAATGAGCAGTTCTTC. Full variable domain (outside the CDR3, taken from reference TRBV7-3 and TRBJ2-1): GAGVSQTPSNKVTEKGKYVELRCDPISGHTALYWYRQSLGQGPEFLIYFQGTGAADDSGLPNDRFFAVRPEGSVSTLKIQRTERGDSAVYLCASSSAGGSSYNEQFFGPGTRLTVL.

The rearrangement joins TRBV4-1 to TRBJ1-5, with D possibly TRBD1 on 5 matching bases. CDR1 and CDR2 (germline): MGHRA, YSYEKL. V lost 0 bases to trimming and J lost 6 bases, with 9 bases between them. This CDR3 is built from 14 residues. For the CDR3, the DNA is TGCGCCAGCAGCCAAGATCAGGGTGGTCAGCCCCAGCATTTT. This sequence encodes CASSQDQGGQPQHF.

This sequence joins TRBV19 and TRBJ1-5; TRBD1 aligns across 10 bases. This CDR3 contains 16 residues. Losses at the gene ends were 3 bases for V and 4 bases for J; bases not matched to a gene: 6. Germline-derived CDR1 and CDR2 are LNHDA and SQIVND (reference sequence). This CDR3 reads CASSMEGQGPNQPQHF. The CDR3 nucleotides read TGTGCCAGTAGTATGGAGGGACAGGGGCCAAATCAGCCCCAGCATTTT.

This sequence joins TRBV5-1 and TRBJ2-5; TRBD2 matches 11 bases. Germline V gene sequence: CDR1 SGHRS, CDR2 YFSETQ. The trim removed 0 bases at V and 5 bases at J, leaving 18 bases unmatched. The CDR3 contains 20 residues. CDR3 coding DNA: TGCGCCAGCAGCTTGGCCAAAGCACTAGCGGGGGCCACCGTCGGGGAGACCCAGTACTTC. Its protein product is CASSLAKALAGATVGETQYF.

The chain joins TRBV2 to TRBJ1-2; D uncertain. Germline V gene data show CDR1 as SNHLY and CDR2 as FYNNEI. The CDR3 loop spans 12 amino acids. Trimming cost V 10 bases and J 0 bases, with 9 bases left between them. CDR3 DNA: TGTGCCATGGGGTCGGCTAACTATGGCTACACCTTC. This sequence encodes CAMGSANYGYTF.

About this clone itself: The same CDR3 can be traced to other DNA sequences in this sample. The rearrangement links TRBV2 to TRBJ2-5; perhaps TRBD1 as D (6 bases). Germline V CDR1 and CDR2: SNHLY, FYNNEI. The CDR3 has 13 residues. Trimming took 4 bases from V and 5 from J, leaving 11 bases between them. The CDR3 region has the DNA TGTGCCAGCAGTGTAGCGAGGGGGGAGACCCAGTACTTC. As protein: CASSVARGETQYF.

The genes are TRBV6-5 and TRBJ2-3; a weak D match, TRBD2 (6 bases). Trimming removed 6 bases from V and 0 bases from J, with 13 bases in between. This CDR3 spans 15 amino acids. The germline CDR1 and CDR2 sequences are MNHEY and SVGAGI. CDR3 in DNA: TGTGCCAGCAGCCCTAAGGCGGGGAGCACAGATACGCAGTATTTT. It encodes CASSPKAGSTDTQYF.

The V gene is TRBV5-4, the J gene TRBJ2-7; D may be TRBD2 (5 bases). V was shortened by 4 bases and J by 6 bases, with 14 bases between the two germline ends. This CDR3 has 13 amino acids. Looked up from germline, CDR1 is SGHNT and CDR2 is YYREEE (reference sequence). The CDR3 loop reads CASSIARESEQYF. DNA for the CDR3: TGTGCCAGCAGCATAGCACGGGAATCCGAGCAGTACTTC.

The chain recombines TRBV7-2 with TRBJ2-4; D is possibly TRBD2 (6 bases). This CDR3 contains 16 residues. V lost 1 base and J lost 0, with 10 bases in between. The germline V gene has CDR1 SGHTA and CDR2 FQGNSA. CDR3 nucleotide sequence: TGTGCCAGCAGCTTAGATGGGGGACTAGCCAAAAACATTCAGTACTTC. Amino acids: CASSLDGGLAKNIQYF.

The chain couples TRBV7-2 to TRBJ1-4; D perhaps matches TRBD1 (6 bases). There are 15 residues in the CDR3. Germline V lookup: CDR1 SGHTA, CDR2 FQGNSA. Trimming removed 5 bases at V and 5 bases at J, with 15 bases between. In nucleotides, the CDR3 is TGTGCCAGCAGCAGCTTCAGGGGTCTCAATGAAAAACTGTTTTTT. Its translation is CASSSFRGLNEKLFF.

This clone was recorded once. The rearrangement links TRBV28 to TRBJ2-5; 9 bases align to TRBD1. The germline gives CDR1 MDHEN, CDR2 SYDVKM. V shed 6 bases and J 3 bases; nucleotides not matched to a gene: 2. This CDR3 spans 13 amino acids. CDR3 nucleotide sequence: TGTGCCAGCAGACAGGGGGCGGAAGAGACCCAGTACTTC. It codes for CASRQGAEETQYF. Variable domain in full (rest from reference TRBV28 and TRBJ2-5): DVKVTQSSRYLVKRTGEKVFLECVQDMDHENMFWYRQDPGLGLRLIYFSYDVKMKEKGDIPEGYSVSREKKERFSLILESASTNQTSMYLCASRQGAEETQYFGPGTRLLVL.

This clone showed up just once. V and J are TRBV6-5 and TRBJ1-5; 10 bases are shared with TRBD1. The CDR3 has 14 residues. V was clipped by 4 bases and J by 4 bases; unmatched bases: 1. Germline-derived CDR1 and CDR2 are MNHEY and SVGAGI. The CDR3 DNA is TGTGCCAGCAGTTCGGGACAGGGGAATCAGCCCCAGCATTTT. This sequence encodes CASSSGQGNQPQHF.

This clone is a singleton in its sample. The chain uses TRBV19 and TRBJ2-2; tentative D call: TRBD1 (5 bases). The CDR3 sequence is 14 residues long. Germline CDR1 reads LNHDA; CDR2 reads SQIVND (reference sequence). V lost 7 bases and J 2 bases, leaving 11 bases between the germline ends. Here the CDR3 DNA reads TGTGCCAGTACAAGGGGTATTAACACCGGGGAGCTGTTTTTT. This sequence encodes CASTRGINTGELFF.

V is TRBV30 and J is TRBJ1-5; TRBD1 is a possible D gene (5 bases). Between the trimmed V and J ends, which lost 2 bases and 2 bases, there was a span of 16 bases. The CDR3 totals 16 residues. The germline V gene encodes CDR1 GTSNPN and CDR2 SVGIG (reference sequence). CDR3 in amino acids: CAWSPLGQGGNQPQHF. The CDR3 coding sequence is TGTGCCTGGAGTCCCTTAGGGCAGGGAGGCAATCAGCCCCAGCATTTT.

This clone occurred once. The rearrangement uses TRBV5-8 and TRBJ1-1, with D possibly matching TRBD1 (5 bases). Between the trimmed V and J ends, which lost 4 bases and 0 bases, there was a span of 10 bases. Germline lookup yields CDR1 SGHTS and CDR2 YDEGEE. This CDR3 is built from 14 residues. The CDR3: CASSQGLMNTEAFF. DNA for the CDR3: TGTGCCAGCAGCCAGGGCCTCATGAACACTGAAGCTTTCTTT. Full variable domain (remainder filled in from reference TRBV5-8 and TRBJ1-1): EAGVTQSPTHLIKTRGQQATLRCSPISGHTSVYWYQQALGLGLQFLLWYDEGEERNRGNFPPRFSGRQFPNYSSELNVNALELEDSALYLCASSQGLMNTEAFFGQGTRLTVV.